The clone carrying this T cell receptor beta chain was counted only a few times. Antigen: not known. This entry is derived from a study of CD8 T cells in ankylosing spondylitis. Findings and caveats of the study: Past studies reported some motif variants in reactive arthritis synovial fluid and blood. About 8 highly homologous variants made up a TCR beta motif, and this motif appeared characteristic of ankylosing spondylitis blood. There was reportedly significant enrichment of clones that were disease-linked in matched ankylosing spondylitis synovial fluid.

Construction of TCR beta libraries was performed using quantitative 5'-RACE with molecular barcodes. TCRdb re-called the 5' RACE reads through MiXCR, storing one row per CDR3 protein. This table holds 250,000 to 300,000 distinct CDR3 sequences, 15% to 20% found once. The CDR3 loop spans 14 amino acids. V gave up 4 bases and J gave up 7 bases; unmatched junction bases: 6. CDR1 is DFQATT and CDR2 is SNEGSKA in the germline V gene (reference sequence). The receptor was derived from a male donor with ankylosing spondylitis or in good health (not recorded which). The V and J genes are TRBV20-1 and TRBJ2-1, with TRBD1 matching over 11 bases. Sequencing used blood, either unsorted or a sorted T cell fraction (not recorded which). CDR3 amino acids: CSATGQGALNEQFF. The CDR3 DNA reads TGCAGTGCTACAGGACAGGGGGCTTTGAATGAGCAGTTCTTC.